This T cell receptor (beta chain) was obtained from a study of post-analysis software for immune sequencing data. Unique molecular identifiers featured in each of the TCR beta cDNA libraries. TCRdb re-derived calls from the PCR reads in MiXCR, one entry per CDR3 protein. The sample contains 150,000 or so distinct CDR3 sequences, around 36% of which appear only once. This clonotype was counted a few times. The material sequenced was blood, taken after autologous hematopoietic stem cell transplantation. The sequence was collected from a girl aged 10 to 17 with multiple sclerosis.

The CDR3 protein is CASSSGTLYEQYF. DNA of the CDR3: TGTGCCAGCAGTAGCGGGACTCTCTACGAGCAGTACTTC. The chain recombines TRBV12-3 or TRBV12-4 with TRBJ2-7, with 7 bases lining up with TRBD2. V shed 5 bases, J shed 3 bases, and the junction held 4 bases outside the gene matches. The CDR3 contains 13 residues.